This T cell receptor (beta chain) was retrieved from a study of cytomegalovirus exposure and HLA in healthy donors. Researchers ran the PCR with 60 Vbeta and 13 Jbeta primers. Produced via immunoSEQ multiplex PCR; TCRdb's table is partial and in-frame only. This table holds some 120,000 clones. CDR3 size: 15 residues. Germline CDR1 is KGHSH and CDR2 is LQKENI. The junction had 8 bases not matched to a gene; V was cut back by 6 bases and J by 0 bases. The origin of this receptor is a man aged 18 to 30 in good health and CMV-seronegative. Sequenced: PBMCs. The V and J genes are TRBV18 and TRBJ2-7; 7 bases align to TRBD1. The chain's CDR3 is CASSRSGTDSYEQYF. In nucleotides, the CDR3 is TGTGCCAGCTCTCGAAGTGGGACAGACTCCTACGAGCAGTACTTC.